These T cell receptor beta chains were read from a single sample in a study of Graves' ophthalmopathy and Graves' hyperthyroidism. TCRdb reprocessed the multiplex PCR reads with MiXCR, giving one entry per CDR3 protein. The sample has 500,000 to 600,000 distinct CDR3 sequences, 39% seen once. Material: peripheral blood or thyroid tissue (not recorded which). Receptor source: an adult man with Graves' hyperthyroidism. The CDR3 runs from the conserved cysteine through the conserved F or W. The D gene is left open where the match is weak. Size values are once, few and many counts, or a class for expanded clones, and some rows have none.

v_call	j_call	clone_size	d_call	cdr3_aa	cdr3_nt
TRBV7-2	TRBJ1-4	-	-	CASSLGGQPGEKLFF	TGTGCCAGCAGCTTAGGGGGGCAGCCGGGTGAAAAACTGTTTTTT
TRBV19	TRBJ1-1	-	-	CASSIGGAGDTEAFF	TGTGCCAGTAGTATCGGAGGGGCCGGGGACACTGAAGCTTTCTTT
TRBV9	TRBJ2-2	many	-	CASSVGVGGTGELFF	TGTGCCAGCAGCGTAGGTGTAGGGGGCACCGGGGAGCTGTTTTTT
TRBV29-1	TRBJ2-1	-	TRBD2	CSVEVRLAVNEQFF	TGCAGCGTTGAAGTGAGGCTAGCGGTAAATGAGCAGTTCTTC
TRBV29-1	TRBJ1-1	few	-	CSLGHSGTEAFF	TGCAGCCTCGGACATTCGGGCACTGAAGCTTTCTTT
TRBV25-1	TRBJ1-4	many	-	CASSEFQGMVEKLFF	TGTGCCAGCAGTGAATTTCAGGGAATGGTAGAAAAACTGTTTTTT
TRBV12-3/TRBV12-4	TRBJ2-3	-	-	CASSQQGSTDTQYF	TGTGCCAGCAGCCAGCAGGGGAGCACAGATACGCAGTATTTT
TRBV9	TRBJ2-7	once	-	CASSDTGSGYEQYF	TGTGCCAGCAGCGACACCGGGAGTGGCTACGAGCAGTACTTC
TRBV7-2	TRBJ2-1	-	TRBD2	CASSQSGSSYNEQFF	TGTGCCAGCAGCCAAAGCGGGAGCTCCTACAATGAGCAGTTCTTC
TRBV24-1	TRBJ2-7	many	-	CATSDQGDEQYF	TGTGCCACCAGTGATCAGGGTGACGAGCAGTACTTC
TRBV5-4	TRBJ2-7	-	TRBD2	CASSHGGRHPYEQYF	TGTGCCAGCAGCCATGGCGGGAGACACCCCTACGAGCAGTACTTC
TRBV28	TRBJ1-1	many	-	CASGSVNTEAFF	TGTGCCAGCGGTTCAGTAAACACTGAAGCTTTCTTT
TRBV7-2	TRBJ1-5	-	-	CACSYDQGRNQPQHF	TGTGCCTGCAGCTATGATCAGGGTCGCAATCAGCCCCAGCATTTT
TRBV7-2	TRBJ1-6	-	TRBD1	CASSSHDLQGYNSPLHF	TGTGCCAGCAGCTCGCACGACCTACAGGGGTATAATTCACCCCTCCACTTT
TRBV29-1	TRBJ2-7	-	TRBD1	CSANLRDSVFYEQYF	TGCAGCGCTAACCTACGGGACAGTGTATTCTACGAGCAGTACTTC
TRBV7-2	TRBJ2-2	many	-	CASILARERVFTGELFF	TGTGCCAGCATCTTAGCCCGGGAGAGGGTGTTCACCGGGGAGCTGTTTTTT
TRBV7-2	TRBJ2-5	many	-	CASSLGGMGETQYF	TGTGCCAGCAGCTTAGGGGGGATGGGAGAGACCCAGTACTTC
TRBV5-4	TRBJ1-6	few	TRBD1	CASRRTGDYNSPLHF	TGTGCCAGCAGAAGGACAGGGGACTATAATTCACCCCTCCACTTT
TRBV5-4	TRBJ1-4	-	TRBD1	CASSLAGQGAANEKLFF	TGTGCCAGCAGCTTGGCGGGACAGGGGGCGGCTAATGAAAAACTGTTTTTT
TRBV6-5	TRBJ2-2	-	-	CASSTSGAVGELFF	TGTGCCAGCAGTACCTCAGGGGCGGTCGGGGAGCTGTTTTTT
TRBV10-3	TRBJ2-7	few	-	CAISESIGESYEQYF	TGTGCCATCAGTGAGTCTATCGGGGAATCCTACGAGCAGTACTTC
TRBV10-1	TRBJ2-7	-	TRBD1	CASSEFQLGQGGYEQYF	TGCGCCAGCAGTGAGTTTCAGTTGGGACAGGGTGGGTACGAGCAGTACTTC
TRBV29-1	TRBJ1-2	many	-	CSVAAGNSPYGYTF	TGCAGCGTTGCGGCAGGAAATTCCCCCTATGGCTACACCTTC
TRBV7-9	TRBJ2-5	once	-	CASSYSRTNQETQYF	TGCGCCAGCAGTTACAGTCGGACGAACCAAGAGACCCAGTACTTC
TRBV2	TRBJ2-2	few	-	CASTTAIALNTGELFF	TGTGCCAGCACCACGGCTATAGCCCTGAACACCGGGGAGCTGTTTTTT
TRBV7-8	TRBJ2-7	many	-	CASSLAPGEVYEQYF	TGTGCCAGCAGCTTAGCGCCAGGGGAGGTCTACGAGCAGTACTTC
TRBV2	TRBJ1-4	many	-	CASRGMTGVNEKLFF	TGTGCCAGCAGGGGGATGACAGGCGTTAATGAAAAACTGTTTTTT
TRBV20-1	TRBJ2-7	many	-	CSADLGSSYEQYF	TGCAGTGCCGACCTCGGGAGCTCCTACGAGCAGTACTTC
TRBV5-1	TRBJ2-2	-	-	CASSLGGAKELFF	TGCGCCAGCAGCTTGGGGGGGGCCAAGGAGCTGTTTTTT
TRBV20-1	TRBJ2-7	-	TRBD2	CSAIRLAGDYAYEQYF	TGCAGTGCCATACGACTAGCGGGGGACTACGCCTACGAGCAGTACTTC
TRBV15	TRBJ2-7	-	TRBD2	CAPRDRSGSTREQYF	TGTGCCCCCCGCGACCGTAGCGGGTCGACGAGGGAGCAGTACTTC
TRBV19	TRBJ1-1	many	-	CASSPSRAEAFF	TGTGCCAGTAGTCCGTCGAGGGCTGAAGCTTTCTTT
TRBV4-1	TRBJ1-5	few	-	CASSQDQGRGRNQPQHF	TGCGCCAGCAGCCAAGACCAAGGGAGGGGACGGAATCAGCCCCAGCATTTT
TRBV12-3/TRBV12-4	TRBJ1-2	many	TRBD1	CASSYRGTGGYTF	TGTGCCAGCAGTTACAGGGGGACGGGCGGCTACACCTTC
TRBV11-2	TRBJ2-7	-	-	CASQRGDRYEQYF	TGTGCCAGCCAGAGAGGCGACAGATACGAGCAGTACTTC
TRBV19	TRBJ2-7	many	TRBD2	CARQPKPMGLAGVSYEQYF	TGTGCCAGACAGCCCAAACCGATGGGACTAGCGGGAGTCTCCTACGAGCAGTACTTC
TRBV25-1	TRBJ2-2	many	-	CASRRQGRAGELFF	TGTGCCAGCAGAAGACAGGGGAGGGCCGGGGAGCTGTTTTTT